The present T cell receptor (beta chain) was sequenced within a study of cytomegalovirus exposure and HLA in healthy donors. The primer mix had 60 Vbeta and 13 Jbeta primers. The repertoire was sequenced with immunoSEQ multiplex PCR; TCRdb's copy has only in-frame clones and lacks some. The sample has more than 95,000 clones; around 80% are singletons. V was pared by 2 bases and J by 1 base, with 8 bases between. The length of the CDR3 is 15 residues. CDR1 and CDR2 from the germline V gene are SEHNR and FQNEAQ (reference sequence). Concerning this clone: The antigen is undetermined.

The study's findings and limits: Most TCR sequences were seen very rarely across donors, but some public TCRs occurred in many. Later analysis showed most CMV-associated TCR beta chains appearing HLA-restricted.

This sequence was found in a female donor in good health and CMV-seronegative. The genes are TRBV7-9 and TRBJ2-2; D is ambiguous. The sequenced sample was PBMCs. The CDR3 DNA follows: TGTGCCAGCAGCTTAAATCGTCTGAACACCGGGGAGCTGTTTTTT. Protein product: CASSLNRLNTGELFF.